The rows below give T cell receptor beta chains drawn from one sample of a study of T cell repertoires in cytomegalovirus infection. A single record per CDR3 protein comes from TCRdb applying MiXCR to the reads. Counted here are hundreds of thousands of distinct CDR3 sequences, approximately 30% occurring once; the ten biggest clones make up roughly 13%. For these TCRs, the target antigens are not known. Sequences were derived from cultured CD8+ T cells from PBMCs, sampled from culture after CMV antigen stimulation. The source of these receptors is a human donor in good health (CMV status not recorded). Some clones in this sample may be carry-over from other donors' samples. Each CDR3 is given with its conserved first and last residue. D genes are given only for firm matches. The size field is filled for only some rows; it gives once, few, many or a size class.

D | length | J | size | V | CDR3 | DNA
TRBD2 | 16 | TRBJ2-3 | - | TRBV7-6 | CASGLWSGGVSDTQYF | TGTGCCAGCGGACTATGGAGCGGGGGGGTCTCAGATACGCAGTATTTT
- | 12 | TRBJ1-1 | - | TRBV7-9 | CASSLGFSGAFF | TGTGCCAGCAGCTTAGGGTTTTCGGGAGCTTTCTTT
- | 12 | TRBJ1-1 | many | TRBV12-3/TRBV12-4 | CASSVMNTEAFF | TGTGCCAGCAGCGTAATGAACACTGAAGCTTTCTTT
- | 10 | TRBJ2-1 | - | TRBV2 | CARDRGRQFF | TGTGCCAGAGACCGGGGAAGACAGTTCTTC
- | 15 | TRBJ2-2 | few | TRBV7-6 | CASSFPGANTGELFF | TGTGCCAGCAGCTTCCCGGGGGCGAACACCGGGGAGCTGTTTTTT
- | 13 | TRBJ1-6 | - | TRBV4-1 | CASSQGSGSPLHF | TGCGCCAGCAGCCAGGGAAGTGGGTCACCCCTCCACTTT
TRBD1 | 14 | TRBJ2-2 | few | TRBV19 | CATGQGTNTGELFF | TGTGCCACAGGACAGGGAACCAACACCGGGGAGCTGTTTTTT
- | 13 | TRBJ2-2 | - | TRBV7-2 | CANSLAAALEKDF | TGTGCCAACAGCTTAGCGGCAGCACTCGAGAAGGATTTT
TRBD1 | 16 | TRBJ2-1 | many | TRBV7-3 | CASSRQGPSSYNEQFF | TGTGCCAGCAGCCGACAGGGCCCTAGCTCCTACAATGAGCAGTTCTTC
- | 19 | TRBJ1-5 | few | TRBV6-6 | CASSYSWQPATGSNQPQHF | TGTGCCAGCAGTTACTCGTGGCAGCCAGCTACAGGTAGCAATCAGCCCCAGCATTTT
- | 14 | TRBJ2-2 | few | TRBV6-1 | CASSHGPVAGELFF | TGTGCCAGCAGCCACGGGCCTGTCGCCGGGGAGCTGTTTTTT
TRBD2 | 17 | TRBJ2-5 | - | TRBV25-1 | CASSEGGLAGLQETQYF | TGTGCCAGCAGTGAGGGGGGACTAGCGGGACTCCAAGAGACCCAGTACTTC
TRBD1 | 18 | TRBJ1-1 | many | TRBV7-2 | CASSLVSRGLLRNTEAFF | TGTGCCAGCAGCTTAGTCTCCAGGGGGCTTCTGAGGAACACTGAAGCTTTCTTT
TRBD1 | 15 | TRBJ1-1 | - | TRBV6-8 | CASSYSGTGNTDAFF | TGTGCCAGCAGTTACTCAGGGACAGGGAACACTGATGCTTTCTTT
- | 12 | TRBJ1-1 | many | TRBV7-2 | CASSFGGADAFF | TGTGCCAGCAGCTTTGGGGGGGCAGATGCTTTCTTT
- | 12 | TRBJ1-1 | few | TRBV5-4 | CATNAGRTEAFF | TGTGCCACCAACGCCGGACGGACTGAAGCTTTCTTT
- | 14 | TRBJ2-5 | few | TRBV12-3/TRBV12-4 | CASSHTGPQETQYF | TGTGCCAGCAGTCATACAGGGCCCCAAGAGACCCAGTACTTC
TRBD2 | 17 | TRBJ2-5 | few | TRBV6-2/TRBV6-3 | CASSYHTRDYLQETQYF | TGTGCCAGCAGTTACCATACCCGGGACTACCTACAAGAGACCCAGTACTTC
- | 15 | TRBJ1-5 | - | TRBV7-9 | CASSLGSWDNQPQHF | TGTGCCAGCAGCTTAGGGAGCTGGGACAATCAGCCCCAGCATTTT
- | 12 | TRBJ2-1 | - | TRBV28 | CASHKTYNEQFF | TGTGCCAGCCACAAAACCTACAATGAGCAGTTCTTC
TRBD2 | 17 | TRBJ2-1 | many | TRBV7-8 | CASSLAGLAGPYNEQFF | TGTGCCAGCAGCTTAGCGGGACTAGCAGGGCCCTACAATGAGCAGTTCTTC
TRBD2 | 14 | TRBJ2-3 | - | TRBV12-5 | CASGYGGATDTQYF | TGTGCTAGTGGATACGGGGGGGCAACTGATACGCAGTATTTT
- | 14 | TRBJ2-2 | - | TRBV7-9 | CASSLGENTGELFF | TGTGCCAGCAGCTTAGGAGAGAACACCGGGGAGCTGTTTTTT
- | 17 | TRBJ2-5 | - | TRBV25-1 | CASSSEEDKVYQETQYF | TGTGCCAGCAGCTCAGAGGAGGACAAAGTGTACCAAGAGACCCAGTACTTC
TRBD2 | 18 | TRBJ2-1 | - | TRBV4-1 | CASSQVASGGGVYNEQFF | TGCGCCAGCAGCCAAGTGGCTAGCGGGGGGGGGGTCTACAATGAGCAGTTCTTC
TRBD1 | 16 | TRBJ1-2 | few | TRBV10-2 | CASSRRETGVPYGYTF | TGCGCCAGCAGTCGCCGGGAGACAGGGGTCCCTTATGGCTACACCTTC
- | 15 | TRBJ1-1 | - | TRBV10-3 | CAISESRVGSLEAFF | TGTGCCATCAGTGAGTCAAGGGTGGGATCTCTCGAAGCTTTCTTT
TRBD2 | 18 | TRBJ2-1 | - | TRBV28 | CASSDVDGGGRVNNEQFF | TGTGCCAGCAGCGACGTAGACGGGGGGGGTCGGGTTAACAATGAGCAGTTCTTC